This T cell receptor (beta chain) was captured in a study of radiotherapy plus CTLA-4 blockade in lung cancer. Study details: Of all patients, around 20% responded objectively and approximately 31% showed disease control. Study conclusions and caveats: Strongest reported response predictors: early blood clone changes and post-radiation interferon-beta. Blood saw expansion of tumor-derived TCR clones after radiotherapy plus ipilimumab.

Per the germline V gene, CDR1 is MNHNS and CDR2 is SASEGT. This CDR3 region has 15 residues. V was pared by 5 bases and J by 5 bases, with 8 bases of the junction left unmatched. There are a few counts of this clone. Its antigen is as yet unknown. People whose metastatic non-small-cell lung cancer was chemo-refractory got focal radiation along with CTLA-4 blockade by ipilimumab. The assay was immunoSEQ multiplex PCR, and TCRdb's table has in-frame clones only and misses some. The sample consists of 80,000 or so clones, roughly 79% of them appearing once. This sequence was found in a human donor with non-small cell lung cancer who had a partial response to radiotherapy plus ipilimumab. Some clones in this sample may be carry-over from other donors' samples. Sample: peripheral blood, taken from a patient treated with radiotherapy plus ipilimumab. The chain employs TRBV6-1 and TRBJ1-5, with 8 bases aligning to TRBD1. The CDR3 DNA sequence: TGTGCCAGCAGTCCCAGGACAGGGAGCGATCAGCCCCAGCATTTT. Protein sequence: CASSPRTGSDQPQHF.